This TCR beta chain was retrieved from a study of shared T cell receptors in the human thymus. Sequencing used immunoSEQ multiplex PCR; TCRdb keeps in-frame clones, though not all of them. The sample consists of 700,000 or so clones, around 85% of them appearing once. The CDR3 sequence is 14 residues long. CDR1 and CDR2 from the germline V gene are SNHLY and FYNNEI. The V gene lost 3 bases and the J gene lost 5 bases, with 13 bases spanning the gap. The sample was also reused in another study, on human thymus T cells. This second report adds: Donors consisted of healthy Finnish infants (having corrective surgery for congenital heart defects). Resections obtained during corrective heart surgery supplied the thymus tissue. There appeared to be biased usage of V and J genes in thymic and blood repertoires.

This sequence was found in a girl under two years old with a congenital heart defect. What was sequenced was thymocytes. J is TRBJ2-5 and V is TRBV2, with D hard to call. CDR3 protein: CASSEAGRRETQYF. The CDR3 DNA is TGTGCCAGCAGTGAGGCAGGAAGAAGGGAGACCCAGTACTTC.